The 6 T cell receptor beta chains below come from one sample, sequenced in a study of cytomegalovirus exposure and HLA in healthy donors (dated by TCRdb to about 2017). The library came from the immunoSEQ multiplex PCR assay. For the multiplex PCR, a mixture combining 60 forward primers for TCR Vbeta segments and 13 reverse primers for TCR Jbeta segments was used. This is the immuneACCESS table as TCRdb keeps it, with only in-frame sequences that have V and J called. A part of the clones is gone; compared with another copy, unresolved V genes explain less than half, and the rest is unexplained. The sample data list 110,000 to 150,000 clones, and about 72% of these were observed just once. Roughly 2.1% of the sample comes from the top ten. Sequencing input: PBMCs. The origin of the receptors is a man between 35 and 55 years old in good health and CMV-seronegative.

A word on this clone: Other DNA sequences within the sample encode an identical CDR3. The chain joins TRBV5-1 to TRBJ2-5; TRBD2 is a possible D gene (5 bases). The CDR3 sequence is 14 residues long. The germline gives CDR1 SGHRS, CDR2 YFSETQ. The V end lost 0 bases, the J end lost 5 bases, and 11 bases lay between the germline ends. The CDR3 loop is CASSLGTARETQYF. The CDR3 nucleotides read TGCGCCAGCAGCTTGGGGACTGCACGGGAGACCCAGTACTTC.

The CDR3 sequence: CASSGPGGSGQPQHF. CDR3 sequence (DNA): TGTGCCAGCAGCGGACCAGGGGGCAGTGGTCAGCCCCAGCATTTT. The chain uses TRBV7-2 and TRBJ1-5, with 8 positions matching TRBD1. The length of the CDR3 is 15 residues. After removal of 5 bases from V and 6 bases from J, the junction contained 9 bases not matched to a gene. The germline V gene has CDR1 SGHTA and CDR2 FQGNSA.

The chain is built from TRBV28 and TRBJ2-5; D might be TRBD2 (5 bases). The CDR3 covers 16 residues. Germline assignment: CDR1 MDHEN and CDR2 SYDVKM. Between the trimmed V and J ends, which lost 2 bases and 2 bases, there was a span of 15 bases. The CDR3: CASSLAGESPQETQYF. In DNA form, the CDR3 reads TGTGCCAGCAGTTTAGCCGGGGAGAGCCCACAAGAGACCCAGTACTTC. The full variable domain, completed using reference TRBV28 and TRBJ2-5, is DVKVTQSSRYLVKRTGEKVFLECVQDMDHENMFWYRQDPGLGLRLIYFSYDVKMKEKGDIPEGYSVSREKKERFSLILESASTNQTSMYLCASSLAGESPQETQYFGPGTRLLVL.

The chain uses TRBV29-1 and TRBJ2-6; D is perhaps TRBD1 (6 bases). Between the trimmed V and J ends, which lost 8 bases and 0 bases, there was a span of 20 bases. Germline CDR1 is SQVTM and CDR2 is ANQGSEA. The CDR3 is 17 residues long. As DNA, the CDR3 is TGCAGCACAAAGCCGGGACAAGGGAGCTCTGGGGCCAACGTCCTGACTTTC. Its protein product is CSTKPGQGSSGANVLTF. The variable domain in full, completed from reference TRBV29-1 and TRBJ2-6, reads SAVISQKPSRDICQRGTSLTIQCQVDSQVTMMFWYRQQPGQSLTLIATANQGSEATYESGFVIDKFPISRPNLTFSTLTVSNMSPEDSSIYLCSTKPGQGSSGANVLTFGAGSRLTVL.

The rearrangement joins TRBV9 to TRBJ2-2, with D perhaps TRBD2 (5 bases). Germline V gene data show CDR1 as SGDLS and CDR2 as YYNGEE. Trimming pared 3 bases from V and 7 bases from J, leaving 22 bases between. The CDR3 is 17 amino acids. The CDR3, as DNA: TGTGCCAGCAGCGCCCGAGGGCGGCTAGATCTCATCGGGGAGCTGTTTTTT. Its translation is CASSARGRLDLIGELFF.

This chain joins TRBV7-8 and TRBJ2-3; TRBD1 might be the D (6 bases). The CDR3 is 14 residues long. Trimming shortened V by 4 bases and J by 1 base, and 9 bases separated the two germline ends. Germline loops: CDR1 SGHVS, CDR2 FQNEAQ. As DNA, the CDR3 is TGTGCCAGCAGCTGGGGGCTGCGCACAGATACGCAGTATTTT. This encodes CASSWGLRTDTQYF.